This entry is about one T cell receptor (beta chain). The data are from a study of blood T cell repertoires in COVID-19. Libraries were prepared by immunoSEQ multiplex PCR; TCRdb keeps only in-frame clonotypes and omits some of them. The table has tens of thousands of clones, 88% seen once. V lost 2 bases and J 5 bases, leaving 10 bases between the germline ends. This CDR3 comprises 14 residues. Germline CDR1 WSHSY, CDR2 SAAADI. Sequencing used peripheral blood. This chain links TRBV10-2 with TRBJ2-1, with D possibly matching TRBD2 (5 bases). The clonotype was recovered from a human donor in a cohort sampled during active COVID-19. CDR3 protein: CASSEGEWDNEQFF. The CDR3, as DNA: TGCGCCAGCAGTGAGGGGGAGTGGGACAATGAGCAGTTCTTC.